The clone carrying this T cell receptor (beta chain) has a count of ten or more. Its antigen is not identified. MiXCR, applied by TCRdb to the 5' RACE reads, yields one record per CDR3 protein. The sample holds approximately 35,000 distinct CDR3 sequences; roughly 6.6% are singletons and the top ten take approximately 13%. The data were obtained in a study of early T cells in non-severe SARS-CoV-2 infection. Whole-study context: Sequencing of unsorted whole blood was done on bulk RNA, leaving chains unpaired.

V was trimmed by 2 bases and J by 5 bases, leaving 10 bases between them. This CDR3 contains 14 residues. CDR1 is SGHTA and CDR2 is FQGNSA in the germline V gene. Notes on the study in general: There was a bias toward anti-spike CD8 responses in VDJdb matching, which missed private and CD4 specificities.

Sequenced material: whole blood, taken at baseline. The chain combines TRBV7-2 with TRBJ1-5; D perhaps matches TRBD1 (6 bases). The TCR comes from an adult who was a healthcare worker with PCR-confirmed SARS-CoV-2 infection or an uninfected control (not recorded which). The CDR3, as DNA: TGTGCCAGCAGCTTAAAGGGGGGGTATCAGCCCCAGCATTTT. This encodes CASSLKGGYQPQHF.